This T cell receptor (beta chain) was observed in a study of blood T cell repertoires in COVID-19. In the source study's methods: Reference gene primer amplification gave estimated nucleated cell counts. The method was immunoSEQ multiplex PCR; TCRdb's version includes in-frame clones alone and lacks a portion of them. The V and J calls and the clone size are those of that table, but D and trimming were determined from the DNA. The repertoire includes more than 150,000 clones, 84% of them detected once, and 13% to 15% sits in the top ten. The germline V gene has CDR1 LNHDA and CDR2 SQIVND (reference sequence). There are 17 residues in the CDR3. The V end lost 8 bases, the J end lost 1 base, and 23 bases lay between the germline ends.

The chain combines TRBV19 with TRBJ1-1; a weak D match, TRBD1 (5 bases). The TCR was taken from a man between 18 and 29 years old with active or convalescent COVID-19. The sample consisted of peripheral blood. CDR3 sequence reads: CASRGRWGTLKNTEAFF. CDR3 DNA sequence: TGTGCCAGTCGGGGGAGGTGGGGAACACTGAAGAACACTGAAGCTTTCTTT.